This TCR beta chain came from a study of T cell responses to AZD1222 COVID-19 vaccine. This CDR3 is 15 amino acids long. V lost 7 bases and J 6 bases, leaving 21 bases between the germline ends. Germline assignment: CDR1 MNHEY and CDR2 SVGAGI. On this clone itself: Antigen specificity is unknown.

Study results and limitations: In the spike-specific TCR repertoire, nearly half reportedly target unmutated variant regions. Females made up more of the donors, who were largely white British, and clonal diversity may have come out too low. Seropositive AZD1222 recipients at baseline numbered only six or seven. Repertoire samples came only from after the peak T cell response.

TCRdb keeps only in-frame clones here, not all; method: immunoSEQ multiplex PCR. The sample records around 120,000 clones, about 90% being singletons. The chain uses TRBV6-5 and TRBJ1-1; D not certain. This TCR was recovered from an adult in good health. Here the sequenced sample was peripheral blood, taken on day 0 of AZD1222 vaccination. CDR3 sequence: CASTGGGLPAAEAFF. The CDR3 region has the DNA TGTGCCAGCACCGGAGGTGGTTTACCAGCCGCTGAAGCTTTCTTT.